This TCR beta chain was found in a study of T-cell reconstitution after alpha-beta-depleted transplantation in children. TCRbeta library construction was performed incorporating unique molecular identifiers. TCRdb re-derived calls from the PCR reads in MiXCR, one entry per CDR3 protein. Of around 440,000 distinct CDR3 sequences in the sample, roughly a tenth are singletons; the top ten hold around 2%. V lost 6 bases and J lost 7; bases outside the gene matches: 12. The germline V gene has CDR1 DFQATT and CDR2 SNEGSKA (reference sequence). The CDR3 spans 16 residues. In its sample, this clonotype was seen many times.

The sequence came from a child aged 2 to 10 with inherited bone marrow failure, due to receive a stem cell transplant. The sequenced sample was PBMCs, obtained before TCRalphabeta/CD19-depleted stem cell transplant. The chain combines TRBV20-1 with TRBJ2-2, with TRBD2 matching 12 bases. The CDR3 sequence is CSALEETSGSHGELFF. DNA of the CDR3: TGCAGTGCCCTAGAGGAGACTAGCGGGAGCCACGGGGAGCTGTTTTTT.